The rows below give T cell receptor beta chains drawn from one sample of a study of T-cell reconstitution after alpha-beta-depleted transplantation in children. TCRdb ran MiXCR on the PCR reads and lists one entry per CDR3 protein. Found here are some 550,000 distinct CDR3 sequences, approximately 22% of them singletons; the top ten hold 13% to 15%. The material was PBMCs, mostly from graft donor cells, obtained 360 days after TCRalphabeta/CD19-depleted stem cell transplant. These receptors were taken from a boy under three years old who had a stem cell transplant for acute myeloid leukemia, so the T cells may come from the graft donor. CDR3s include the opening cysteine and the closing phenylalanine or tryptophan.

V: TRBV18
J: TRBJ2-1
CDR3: CASSPGSGGYNEQFF

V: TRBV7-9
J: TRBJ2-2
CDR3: CASSASGTPLLGELFF

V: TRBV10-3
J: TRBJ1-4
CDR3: CAISIRRGEKLFF

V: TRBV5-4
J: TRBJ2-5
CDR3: CASSPGPGQEETQYF

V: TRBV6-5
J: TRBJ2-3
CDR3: CASSYPIFLAGEGTDTQYF

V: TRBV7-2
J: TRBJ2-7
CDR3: CASSGLAGFSYEQYF

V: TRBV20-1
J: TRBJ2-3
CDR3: CSARESDTQYF

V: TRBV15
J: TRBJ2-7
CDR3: CATSRDRILYEQYF

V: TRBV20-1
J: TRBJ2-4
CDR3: CSAWDRGNIQYF

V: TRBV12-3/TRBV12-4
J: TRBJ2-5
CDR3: CASSAVVQETQYF

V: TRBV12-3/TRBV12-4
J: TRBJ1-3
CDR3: CASRRQGPGNTIYF

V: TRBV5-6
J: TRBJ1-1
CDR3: CASSLLWTGAGTEAFF

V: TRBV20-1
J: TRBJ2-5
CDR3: CSARDRTTETQYF

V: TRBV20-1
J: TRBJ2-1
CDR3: CSARPGQLTYEQFF

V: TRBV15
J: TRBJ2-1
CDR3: CATRISGGPYNEQFF

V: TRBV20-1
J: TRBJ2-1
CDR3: CSARLGGPDNEQFF

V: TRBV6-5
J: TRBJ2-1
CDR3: CASSYDGTGRNNEQFF

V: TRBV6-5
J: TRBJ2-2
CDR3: CASSYPTSGTGELFF

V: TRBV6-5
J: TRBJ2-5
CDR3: CASSYSVRGSETQYF

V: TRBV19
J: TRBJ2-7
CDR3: CASSTPGRPSYEQYF

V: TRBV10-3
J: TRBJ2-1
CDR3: CAITRPNNEQFF

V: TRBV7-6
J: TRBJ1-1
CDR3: CASSLALPGMNTEAFF

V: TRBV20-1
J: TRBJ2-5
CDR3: CSAIPLAGGRRETQYF

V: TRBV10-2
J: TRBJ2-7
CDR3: CASSARDRVSYEQYF

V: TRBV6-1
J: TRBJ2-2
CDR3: CASARGGYTGELFF

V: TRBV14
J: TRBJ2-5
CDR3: CASSTRTAVVQETQYF

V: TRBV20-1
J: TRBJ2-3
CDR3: CSARATGSSTDTQYF

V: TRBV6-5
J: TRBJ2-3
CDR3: CASSYTGEKNADTQYF

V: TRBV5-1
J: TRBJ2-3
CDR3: CASSLEAGGSTDTQYF

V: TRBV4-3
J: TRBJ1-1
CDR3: CASSHLPGTRSEAFF

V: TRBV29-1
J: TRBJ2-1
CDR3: CSVEGGGYLYNEQFF

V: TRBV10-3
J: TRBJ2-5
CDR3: CAIRTDRGEETQYF

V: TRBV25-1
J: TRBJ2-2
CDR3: CASNRQTGELFF

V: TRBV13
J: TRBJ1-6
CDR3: CASSFWTGGNSPLHF

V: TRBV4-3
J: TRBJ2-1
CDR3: CASSPTGVGEQFF

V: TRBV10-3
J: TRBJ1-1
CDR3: CAIKATANTEAFF

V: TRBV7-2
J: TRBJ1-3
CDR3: CASSPTTQGNTIYF

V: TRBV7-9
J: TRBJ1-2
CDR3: CASSPGGYGYTF

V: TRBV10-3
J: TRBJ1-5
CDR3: CAISDAVRNQPQHF

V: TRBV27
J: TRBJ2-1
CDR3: CASSFVRGRYNEQFF

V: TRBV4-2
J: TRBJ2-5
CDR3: CASSQDLSGGIQETQYF

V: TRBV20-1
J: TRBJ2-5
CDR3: CSAREPPRDSGVRETQYF

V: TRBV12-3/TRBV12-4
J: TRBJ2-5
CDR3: CASSKPWTGGEETQYF

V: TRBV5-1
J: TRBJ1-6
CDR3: CASSLEILGTSSPLHF

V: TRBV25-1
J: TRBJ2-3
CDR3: CAISQGARDTQYF

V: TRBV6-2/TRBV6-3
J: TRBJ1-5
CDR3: CAAGTPRNNQPQHF

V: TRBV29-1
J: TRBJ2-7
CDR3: CSAETGIEQYF